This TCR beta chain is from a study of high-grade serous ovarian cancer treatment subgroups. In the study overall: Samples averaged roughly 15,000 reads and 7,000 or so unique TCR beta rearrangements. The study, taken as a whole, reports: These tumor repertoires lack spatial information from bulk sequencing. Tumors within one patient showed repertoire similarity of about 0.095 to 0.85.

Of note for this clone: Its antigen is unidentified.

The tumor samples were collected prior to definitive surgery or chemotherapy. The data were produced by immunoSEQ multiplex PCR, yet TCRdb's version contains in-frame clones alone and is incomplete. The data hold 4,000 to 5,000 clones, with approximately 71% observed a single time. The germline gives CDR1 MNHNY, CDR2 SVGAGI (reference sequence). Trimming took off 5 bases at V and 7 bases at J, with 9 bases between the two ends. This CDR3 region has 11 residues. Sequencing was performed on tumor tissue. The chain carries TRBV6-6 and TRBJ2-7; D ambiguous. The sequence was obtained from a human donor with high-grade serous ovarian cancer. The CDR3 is CASSTYSEQYF. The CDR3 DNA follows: TGTGCCAGCAGTACCTACTCAGAGCAGTACTTC.